This T cell receptor (beta chain) was obtained from a study of T cell changes during pregnancy in multiple sclerosis. J was trimmed by 0 bases and V by 5 bases; bases with no gene match: 14. Germline CDR1 and CDR2: SEHNR and FQNEAQ (reference sequence). The CDR3 contains 18 residues. Repertoires were generated with immunoSEQ multiplex PCR, while TCRdb's copy carries only in-frame clones and drops some. The sample has around 60,000 clones, approximately 88% seen once; the top ten hold about 1.8%. The V call is TRBV7-9, the J call TRBJ2-7; 9 bases map to TRBD2. The specimen was peripheral blood, collected in the first trimester of pregnancy. The TCR originated in a female donor with multiple sclerosis, enrolled in a pregnancy study. The CDR3 here is CASSPPSSSGTYSYEQYF. The CDR3 bases are TGTGCCAGCAGCCCACCCTCCTCTAGCGGGACTTACTCCTACGAGCAGTACTTC. The variable domain in full, with the rest retrieved from reference TRBV7-9 and TRBJ2-7, is DTGVSQNPRHKITKRGQNVTFRCDPISEHNRLYWYRQTLGQGPEFLTYFQNEAQLEKSRLLSDRFSAERPKGSFSTLEIQRTEQGDSAMYLCASSPPSSSGTYSYEQYFGPGTRLTVT.